The rows below give T cell receptor beta chains drawn from one sample of a study of T cell responses to AZD1222 COVID-19 vaccine. Produced via immunoSEQ multiplex PCR; TCRdb's table is partial and in-frame only. The data show 85,000 to 90,000 clones, with about nine tenths seen just once and around 2.2% held by the top ten. This specimen consisted of peripheral blood, obtained on day 0 of AZD1222 vaccination. These receptors were collected from an adult in good health. Both conserved end residues are trimmed from each CDR3.

v_gene	j_gene	CDR3aa
TRBV27	TRBJ2-7	ASSLRGTTYEQY
TRBV4-3	TRBJ1-5	ASSQVHSGSGNQPQH
TRBV11-2	TRBJ2-7	ASSQGQGTYEQY
TRBV3-1/TRBV3-2	TRBJ2-3	ASSLQPRGTDTQY
TRBV5-5	TRBJ1-5	ASSLEAGADQPQH
TRBV14	TRBJ1-1	ASRRGRNTEAF
TRBV7-2	TRBJ2-4	ASSSRLAGGNIQY
TRBV6-6	TRBJ2-7	ASTHGWGVYEQY
TRBV27	TRBJ2-7	ASSSPGTVSYEQY
TRBV3-1/TRBV3-2	TRBJ1-6	ASAGPGRVNHSPLH
TRBV18	TRBJ2-1	ASSPLRGSYNEQF